This T cell receptor (beta chain) stems from a study of vaccination and CD4 T cells after COVID-19. Study information: Timing of post-vaccine sample collection was a median 72 days after dose two, with a range of 14 to 241. Cellular stimulation was performed using overlapping spike peptides derived from SARS-CoV-2, HCoV-NL63, HCoV-OC43 and HCoV-229E.

This clonotype appeared a single time. Its antigen is unknown. The study sequenced cultured CD4+ T cell DNA using the Oncomine TCR Beta short-read assay. TCRdb called the PCR reads again in MiXCR, with one record for every CDR3 protein. The data show more than 15,000 distinct CDR3 sequences, with under 75% seen just once and approximately 15% held by the top ten. Indicated treatment: roughly ten-day PBMC culture with coronavirus spike peptide pools or control peptides (ViraFEST assay). In the ViraFEST assay, peptide-pool expansion preceded TCR sequencing of expanded clonotypes. The clonotype was recovered from a human donor who had recovered from COVID-19. Material for sequencing was CD4+ T cells from blood, cultured in vitro.

CDR3 DNA: TGCAGTGCTAGCCATGGGCAGAGAAACACCATATATTTT. It specifies CSASHGQRNTIYF. This rearrangement joins TRBV20-1 to TRBJ1-3, with D uncertain. In germline, CDR1 is DFQATT, CDR2 SNEGSKA (reference sequence). V was shortened by 3 bases and J by 5 bases, with 11 bases between the two germline ends. This CDR3 contains 13 residues.